Given below is one T cell receptor (beta chain) in context. Antigen: not known. These data are taken from a study of OX40 agonist ivuxolimab in advanced cancers. About the study: Patients receiving dose escalation had hepatocellular carcinoma, melanoma, renal cell or head and neck cancer. People who had prior anti-PD-1, anti-PD-L1 or anti-CTLA-4 therapy could take part, and around 40% had some.

The J segment lost 3 bases and the V segment lost 5 bases, leaving 3 bases of the junction unmatched. The germline CDR1 and CDR2 sequences are SGHAT and FQDESV (reference sequence). This CDR3 contains 15 residues. Overall study findings and caveats: CD8+ T cells were the subset that, on average, had more expanded clones than CD4+.

Data came from immunoSEQ multiplex PCR; TCRdb stores just in-frame clones and leaves some out. The sample consists of roughly 40,000 clones, approximately 78% of them appearing once. The V call is TRBV11-1, the J call TRBJ2-1, with 11 nucleotides matching TRBD2. Sequencing used CD4+ or CD8+ T cells sorted from blood, obtained in a trial of the OX40 agonist ivuxolimab. The sequence derives from an adult with an advanced solid tumor such as melanoma, head and neck, liver or kidney cancer. The CDR3 reads CASSRGLADYNEQFF. The CDR3 coding sequence is TGTGCCAGCAGCCGGGGACTAGCGGACTACAATGAGCAGTTCTTC.